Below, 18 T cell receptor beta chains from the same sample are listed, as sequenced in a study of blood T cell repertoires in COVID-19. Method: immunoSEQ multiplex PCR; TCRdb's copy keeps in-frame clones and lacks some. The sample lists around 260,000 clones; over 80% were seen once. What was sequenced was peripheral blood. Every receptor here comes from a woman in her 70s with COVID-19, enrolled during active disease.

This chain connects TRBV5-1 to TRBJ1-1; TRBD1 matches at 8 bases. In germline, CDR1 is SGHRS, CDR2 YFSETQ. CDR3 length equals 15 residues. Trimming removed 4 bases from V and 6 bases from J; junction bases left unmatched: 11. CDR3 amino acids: CASSQTDRVSAEAFF. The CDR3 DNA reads TGCGCCAGCAGCCAGACGGACAGGGTCTCGGCTGAAGCTTTCTTT.

CDR3 sequence (DNA): TGTGCCAGCAGCCAAGAATATTCCAGCGGGAGAATTAATCGTTACAATGAGCAGTTCTTC. Residues: CASSQEYSSGRINRYNEQFF. The chain employs TRBV3-1 (or the pseudogene TRBV3-2) and TRBJ2-1; 8 nucleotides line up with TRBD2. The ends lost 0 bases at V and 4 bases at J; junction bases unmatched: 17. This CDR3 has 20 amino acids. Germline V gene sequence: CDR1 LGHDT, CDR2 YNNKEL (reference sequence).

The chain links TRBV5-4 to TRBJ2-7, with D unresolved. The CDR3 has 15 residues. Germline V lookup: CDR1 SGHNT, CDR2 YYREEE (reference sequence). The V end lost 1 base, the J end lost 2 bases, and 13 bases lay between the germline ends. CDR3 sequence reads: CASSLQVQVPYEQYF. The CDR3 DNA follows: TGTGCCAGCAGCTTGCAAGTTCAGGTTCCCTACGAGCAGTACTTC.

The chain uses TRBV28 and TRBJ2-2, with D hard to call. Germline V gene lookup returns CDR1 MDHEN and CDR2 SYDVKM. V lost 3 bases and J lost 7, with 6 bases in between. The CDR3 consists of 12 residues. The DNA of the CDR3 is TGTGCCAGCAGTTTGAGGCGCGGGGAGCTGTTTTTT. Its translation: CASSLRRGELFF.

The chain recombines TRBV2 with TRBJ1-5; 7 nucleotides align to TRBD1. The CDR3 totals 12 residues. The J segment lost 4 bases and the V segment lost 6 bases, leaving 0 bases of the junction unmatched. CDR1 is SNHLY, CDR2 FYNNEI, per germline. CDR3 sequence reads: CASRQGNQPQHF. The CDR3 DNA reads TGTGCCAGCAGACAGGGGAATCAGCCCCAGCATTTT.

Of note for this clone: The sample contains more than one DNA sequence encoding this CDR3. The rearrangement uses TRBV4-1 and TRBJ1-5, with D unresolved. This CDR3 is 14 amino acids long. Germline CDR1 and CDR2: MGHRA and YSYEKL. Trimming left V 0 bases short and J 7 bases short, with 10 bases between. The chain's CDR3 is CASSQEVGRQPQHF. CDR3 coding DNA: TGCGCCAGCAGCCAAGAAGTCGGTCGGCAGCCCCAGCATTTT.

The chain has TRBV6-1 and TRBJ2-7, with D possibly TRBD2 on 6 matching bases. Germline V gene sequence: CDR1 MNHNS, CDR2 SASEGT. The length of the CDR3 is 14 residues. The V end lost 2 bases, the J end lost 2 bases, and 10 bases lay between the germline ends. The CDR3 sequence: CASSETGVPYEQYF. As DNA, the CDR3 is TGTGCCAGCAGTGAAACGGGGGTCCCCTACGAGCAGTACTTC.

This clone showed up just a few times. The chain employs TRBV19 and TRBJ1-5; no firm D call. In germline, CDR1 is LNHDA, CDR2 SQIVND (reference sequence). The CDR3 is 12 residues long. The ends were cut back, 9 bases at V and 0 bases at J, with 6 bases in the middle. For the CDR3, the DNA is TGTGCCAGCACAGTTAGCAATCAGCCCCAGCATTTT. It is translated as CASTVSNQPQHF.

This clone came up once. The CDR3 reads CALTGDGTEAFF. The CDR3 bases are TGTGCCCTTACAGGGGACGGTACTGAAGCTTTCTTT. The genes are TRBV28 and TRBJ1-1; TRBD1 agrees at 7 bases. V shed 11 bases and J 5 bases; nucleotides not matched to a gene: 8. This CDR3 comprises 12 residues. Germline V gene lookup returns CDR1 MDHEN and CDR2 SYDVKM.

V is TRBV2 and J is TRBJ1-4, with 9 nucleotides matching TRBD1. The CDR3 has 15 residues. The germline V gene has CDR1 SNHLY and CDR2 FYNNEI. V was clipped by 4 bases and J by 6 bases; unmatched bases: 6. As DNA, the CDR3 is TGTGCCAGCAGTGTACTACGGACAGGGGATGAAAAACTGTTTTTT. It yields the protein CASSVLRTGDEKLFF. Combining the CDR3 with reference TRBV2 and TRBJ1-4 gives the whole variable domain EPEVTQTPSHQVTQMGQEVILRCVPISNHLYFYWYRQILGQKVEFLVSFYNNEISEKSEIFDDQFSVERPDGSNFTLKIRSTKLEDSAMYFCASSVLRTGDEKLFFGSGTQLSVL.

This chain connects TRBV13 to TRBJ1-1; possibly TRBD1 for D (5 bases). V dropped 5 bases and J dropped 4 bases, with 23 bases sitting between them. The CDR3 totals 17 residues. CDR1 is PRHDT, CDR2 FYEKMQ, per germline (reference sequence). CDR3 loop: CASSPRAGRRSGTEAFF. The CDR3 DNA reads TGTGCCAGCAGCCCACGGGCAGGGAGGAGAAGTGGCACTGAAGCTTTCTTT.

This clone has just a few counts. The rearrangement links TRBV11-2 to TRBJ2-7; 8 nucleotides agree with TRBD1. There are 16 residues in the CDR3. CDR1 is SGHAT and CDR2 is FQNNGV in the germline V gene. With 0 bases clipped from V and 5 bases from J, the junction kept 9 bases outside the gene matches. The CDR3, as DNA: TGTGCCAGCAGCTTAGAAAGACAGGGGAAAGGGCACGAGCAGTACTTC. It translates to CASSLERQGKGHEQYF.

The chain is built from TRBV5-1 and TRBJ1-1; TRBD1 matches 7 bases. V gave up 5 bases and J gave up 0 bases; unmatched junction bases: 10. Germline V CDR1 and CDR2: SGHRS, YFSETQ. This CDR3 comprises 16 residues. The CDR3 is CASRETGAGMNTEAFF. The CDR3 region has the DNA TGCGCCAGCAGGGAAACAGGGGCTGGAATGAACACTGAAGCTTTCTTT. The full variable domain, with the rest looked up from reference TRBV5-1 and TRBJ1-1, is KAGVTQTPRYLIKTRGQQVTLSCSPISGHRSVSWYQQTPGQGLQFLFEYFSETQRNKGNFPGRFSGRQFSNSRSEMNVSTLELGDSALYLCASRETGAGMNTEAFFGQGTRLTVV.

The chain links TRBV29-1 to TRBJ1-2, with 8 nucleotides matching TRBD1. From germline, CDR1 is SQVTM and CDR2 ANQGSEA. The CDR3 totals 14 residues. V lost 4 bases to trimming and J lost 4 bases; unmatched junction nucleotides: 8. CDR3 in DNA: TGCAGCGTTGCCGGTACCACAGGGGGCTATGGCTACACCTTC. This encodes CSVAGTTGGYGYTF.

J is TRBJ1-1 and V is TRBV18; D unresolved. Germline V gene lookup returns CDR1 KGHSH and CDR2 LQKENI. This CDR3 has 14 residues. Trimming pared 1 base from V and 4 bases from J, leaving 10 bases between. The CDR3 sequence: CASSPRGDGTEAFF. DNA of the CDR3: TGTGCCAGCTCACCACGAGGTGACGGCACTGAAGCTTTCTTT.

In nucleotides, the CDR3 is TGCGCCAGCAGCTTGAAAACAGGACCTAATGAAAAACTGTTTTTT. Its protein is CASSLKTGPNEKLFF. The chain recombines TRBV5-1 with TRBJ1-4, with D possibly being TRBD1 (5 bases). The CDR3 runs to 15 residues. Germline V CDR1 and CDR2: SGHRS, YFSETQ. V lost 1 base, J lost 3 bases, and 10 bases lay in between.

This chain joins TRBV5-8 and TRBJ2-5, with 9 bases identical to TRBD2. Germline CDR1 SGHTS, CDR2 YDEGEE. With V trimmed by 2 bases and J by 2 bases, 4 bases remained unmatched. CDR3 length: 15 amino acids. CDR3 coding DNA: TGTGCCAGCAGCTTTGTAGCGGGAGAGCAAGAGACCCAGTACTTC. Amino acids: CASSFVAGEQETQYF.

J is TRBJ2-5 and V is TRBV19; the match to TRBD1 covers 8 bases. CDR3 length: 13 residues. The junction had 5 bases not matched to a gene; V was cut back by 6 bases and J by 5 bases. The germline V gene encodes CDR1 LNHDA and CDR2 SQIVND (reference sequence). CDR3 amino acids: CASSGTGLETQYF. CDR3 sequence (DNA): TGTGCCAGTAGCGGGACAGGCCTGGAGACCCAGTACTTC.